These 24 T cell receptor beta chains share one sample of origin, sequenced in a study of cytomegalovirus exposure and HLA in healthy donors. With 60 Vbeta and 13 Jbeta primers, the PCR was carried out. Sequencing was performed with immunoSEQ multiplex PCR; in TCRdb, only in-frame clones are kept and a portion is missing. Among around 120,000 clones listed, about 83% were seen once. Input material: PBMCs. The receptor source for this set is a woman in her forties in good health and CMV-seropositive.

The rearrangement links TRBV5-6 to TRBJ2-7; D call uncertain. Trimming took off 0 bases at V and 2 bases at J, with 9 bases between the two ends. Germline loops: CDR1 SGHDT, CDR2 YYEEEE. This CDR3 is 14 amino acids long. The CDR3 spells CASSLGAVTYEQYF. In DNA form, the CDR3 reads TGTGCCAGCAGCTTGGGGGCAGTAACCTACGAGCAGTACTTC.

The chain joins TRBV6-5 to TRBJ2-6; perhaps TRBD2 as D (5 bases). This CDR3 comprises 15 residues. V was trimmed by 6 bases and J by 0 bases, leaving 9 bases between them. Germline V lookup: CDR1 MNHEY, CDR2 SVGAGI. The CDR3 sequence is CASRNEGSGANVLTF. DNA for the CDR3: TGTGCCAGCAGAAACGAGGGCTCTGGGGCCAACGTCCTGACTTTC.

The count of this clone is one. The chain has TRBV18 and TRBJ1-1; D uncertain. Trimming cost V 8 bases and J 1 base, with 14 bases left between them. The CDR3 runs to 14 residues. The germline CDR1 and CDR2 sequences are KGHSH and LQKENI. DNA of the CDR3: TGTGCCAGCCAATTTTCTGAGGGGAACACTGAAGCTTTCTTT. Amino acid sequence: CASQFSEGNTEAFF.

The chain joins TRBV15 to TRBJ1-3; possible D gene TRBD1, 6 bases. The V end lost 4 bases, the J end lost 1 base, and 11 bases lay between the germline ends. This CDR3 has 15 residues. Per germline, CDR1 LNHNV and CDR2 YYDKDF (reference sequence). CDR3 in amino acids: CATSTYRVSGNTIYF. The CDR3 DNA is TGTGCCACCAGCACATACAGGGTTTCTGGAAACACCATATATTTT.

The J gene is TRBJ2-5, the V gene TRBV4-1; a possible D gene is TRBD1 (6 bases). The V gene's germline CDR1 is MGHRA and CDR2 YSYEKL. This CDR3 spans 15 amino acids. Trimming cost V 6 bases and J 4 bases, with 18 bases left between them. The CDR3 region is CASSILTGMGETQYF. In DNA form, the CDR3 reads TGCGCCAGCAGTATACTAACAGGGATGGGAGAGACCCAGTACTTC.

The chain uses TRBV4-1 and TRBJ1-4, with TRBD1 identical over 8 bases. From germline, CDR1 is MGHRA and CDR2 YSYEKL. V shed 2 bases, J shed 5 bases, and the junction held 4 bases outside the gene matches. The CDR3 length is 15 residues. The CDR3 loop is CASSQPTGANEKLFF. Here the CDR3 DNA reads TGCGCCAGCAGCCAACCGACAGGGGCAAATGAAAAACTGTTTTTT.

The V call is TRBV25-1, the J call TRBJ2-1; D unresolved. V was shortened by 3 bases and J by 8 bases, with 2 bases between the two germline ends. The CDR3 extends over 10 amino acids. The germline V gene encodes CDR1 MGHDK and CDR2 SYGVNS. The CDR3 loop reads CASSDYEQFF. The CDR3, as DNA: TGTGCCAGCAGTGACTATGAGCAGTTCTTC.

The chain is built from TRBV18 and TRBJ1-5; TRBD1 matches 9 bases. V shed 2 bases, J shed 7 bases, and the junction held 3 bases outside the gene matches. The CDR3 totals 14 residues. Germline lookup yields CDR1 KGHSH and CDR2 LQKENI. The CDR3 is CASSPGTGQQPQHF. CDR3 coding DNA: TGTGCCAGCTCACCAGGGACAGGGCAACAGCCCCAGCATTTT.

V usage is TRBV4-3 and J usage is TRBJ2-3; 7 bases match TRBD2. In germline, CDR1 is LGHNA, CDR2 YSLEER. The CDR3 extends over 17 amino acids. The junction had 10 bases not matched to a gene; V was cut back by 0 bases and J by 4 bases. CDR3 sequence (DNA): TGCGCCAGCAGCCAAGATTTGGCGGGAGACCACGCAGATACGCAGTATTTT. It yields the protein CASSQDLAGDHADTQYF.

The chain is built from TRBV5-1 and TRBJ2-1, with 12 bases fitting TRBD2. CDR3 size: 15 residues. The germline V gene has CDR1 SGHRS and CDR2 YFSETQ. J was trimmed by 5 bases and V by 1 base; bases with no gene match: 1. CDR3 nucleotide sequence: TGCGCCAGCAGCTTGCGACTAGCGGGAGACAATGAGCAGTTCTTC. Translation gives CASSLRLAGDNEQFF.

The gene calls are TRBV7-2 and TRBJ2-7; 7 bases fit TRBD2. J was trimmed by 1 base and V by 8 bases; bases with no gene match: 5. Germline CDR1 and CDR2: SGHTA and FQGNSA. CDR3 length equals 13 residues. CDR3 nucleotides: TGTGCCAGCCGGAGCGGGGTTTCCTACGAGCAGTACTTC. As protein: CASRSGVSYEQYF.

J is TRBJ2-7 and V is TRBV5-1; possible D gene TRBD2, 5 bases. With 0 bases removed from V and 7 bases from J, the gap between germline ends came to 14 bases. CDR1 and CDR2 (germline): SGHRS, YFSETQ. The CDR3 totals 14 residues. Here the CDR3 reads CASSLGVKAEEQYF. DNA of the CDR3: TGCGCCAGCAGCTTGGGGGTCAAAGCGGAAGAGCAGTACTTC.

The chain employs TRBV18 and TRBJ1-1; D ambiguous. Trimming cost V 5 bases and J 6 bases, with 10 bases left between them. This CDR3 has 12 residues. From germline, CDR1 is KGHSH and CDR2 LQKENI. CDR3: CASSTYGAEAFF. The CDR3 DNA reads TGTGCCAGCTCAACCTACGGGGCTGAAGCTTTCTTT.

The J gene is TRBJ1-6, the V gene TRBV4-2; 8 positions match TRBD1. CDR1 and CDR2 from the germline V gene are LGHNA and YNFKEQ. The CDR3 has 15 residues. Losses at the gene ends were 7 bases for V and 12 bases for J; bases not matched to a gene: 14. CDR3 in DNA: TGTGCCAGCACTCCCGTTGATGGACAGGGCATACCCCTCCACTTT. Its protein product is CASTPVDGQGIPLHF.

The gene calls are TRBV5-6 and TRBJ1-2, with TRBD1 matching over 8 bases. J gave up 6 bases and V 0 bases, and 1 base lay outside the gene matches. The germline gives CDR1 SGHDT, CDR2 YYEEEE. CDR3 length: 13 amino acids. Here the CDR3 DNA reads TGTGCCAGCAGCTTGGCCAGGGGGCATGGCTACACCTTC. Its protein product is CASSLARGHGYTF.

The chain employs TRBV18 and TRBJ2-5; perhaps TRBD2 as D (5 bases). Germline-derived CDR1 and CDR2 are KGHSH and LQKENI. CDR3 size: 15 residues. The V end lost 1 base, the J end lost 2 bases, and 11 bases lay between the germline ends. Here the CDR3 DNA reads TGTGCCAGCTCACCACGGGAATCGGGGCAAGAGACCCAGTACTTC. It specifies CASSPRESGQETQYF.

The table lists this clone with a few counts. The rearrangement links TRBV5-4 to TRBJ2-1; 12 bases match TRBD2. Germline V gives CDR1 SGHNT, CDR2 YYREEE (reference sequence). This CDR3 region has 16 residues. V was clipped by 6 bases and J by 5 bases; unmatched bases: 9. For the CDR3, the DNA is TGTGCCAGCACCCGAAGGACTAGCGGGGCCCACAATGAGCAGTTCTTC. It specifies CASTRRTSGAHNEQFF.

The chain uses TRBV7-9 and TRBJ2-5; perhaps TRBD2 as D (5 bases). V was trimmed by 5 bases and J by 2 bases, leaving 12 bases between them. Germline values: CDR1 SEHNR, CDR2 FQNEAQ (reference sequence). The CDR3 has 14 amino acids. The CDR3 protein is CASSIGGSQETQYF. CDR3 bases: TGTGCCAGCAGCATCGGAGGATCACAAGAGACCCAGTACTTC.

This clone was picked up a small number of times. The rearrangement joins TRBV7-2 to TRBJ2-5; maybe TRBD2 (6 bases). The CDR3 totals 13 residues. Trimming removed 5 bases from V and 5 bases from J, with 12 bases in between. Germline loops: CDR1 SGHTA, CDR2 FQGNSA. CDR3 region: CASSPSAGETQYF. The CDR3 DNA is TGTGCCAGCAGCCCCAGCGCGGGGGAGACCCAGTACTTC.

V and J are TRBV2 and TRBJ1-5, with D possibly TRBD1 on 5 matching bases. Germline V gene sequence: CDR1 SNHLY, CDR2 FYNNEI. Trimming left V 6 bases short and J 9 bases short, with 12 bases between. This CDR3 has 12 residues. The chain's CDR3 is CASRGGDRPQHF. In DNA form, the CDR3 reads TGTGCCAGCAGGGGGGGAGATCGGCCCCAGCATTTT.

The chain recombines TRBV19 with TRBJ1-1; possible D gene TRBD1, 6 bases. The germline V gene encodes CDR1 LNHDA and CDR2 SQIVND (reference sequence). The V and J ends lost 4 bases and 5 bases respectively, with 11 bases between them. This CDR3 has 13 residues. CDR3 protein: CASSTGRGTEAFF. For the CDR3, the DNA is TGTGCCAGTAGTACAGGGAGGGGGACTGAAGCTTTCTTT. The full variable domain, in which reference TRBV19 and TRBJ1-1 provide the parts outside the CDR3, is DGGITQSPKYLFRKEGQNVTLSCEQNLNHDAMYWYRQDPGQGLRLIYYSQIVNDFQKGDIAEGYSVSREKKESFPLTVTSAQKNPTAFYLCASSTGRGTEAFFGQGTRLTVV.

The DNA of the CDR3 is TGCGCCAGCAGCCATGCTAGCGGGAGTCAGGGAGGGGAGCAGTACTTC. It translates to CASSHASGSQGGEQYF. The chain has TRBV4-1 and TRBJ2-7, with 10 bases aligning to TRBD2. This CDR3 has 16 amino acids. The germline gives CDR1 MGHRA, CDR2 YSYEKL. With 3 bases clipped from V and 7 bases from J, the junction kept 12 bases outside the gene matches.

The chain recombines TRBV7-8 with TRBJ2-5, with D possibly being TRBD2 (5 bases). The better agreement between TRBJ2-7 and the DNA end casts doubt on the J call. This CDR3 contains 11 residues. Germline V gene data show CDR1 as SGHVS and CDR2 as FQNEAQ. The CDR3 DNA reads TGTGCCAGCAGTAAGCGGTCCGAGCAGTACTTC. Translating gives CASSKRSEQYF.

This clone has a handful of counts. V and J are TRBV21-1 and TRBJ2-5; no check of the table's D call, TRBD2, against the DNA was made. TRBV21-1 is a known pseudogene. The CDR3 runs 16 residues. CDR3 DNA: TGTGCCAGCAGCAACCCCGGACTAGCGGTACAAGAGACCCAGTACTTC. This translates into CASSNPGLAVQETQYF.